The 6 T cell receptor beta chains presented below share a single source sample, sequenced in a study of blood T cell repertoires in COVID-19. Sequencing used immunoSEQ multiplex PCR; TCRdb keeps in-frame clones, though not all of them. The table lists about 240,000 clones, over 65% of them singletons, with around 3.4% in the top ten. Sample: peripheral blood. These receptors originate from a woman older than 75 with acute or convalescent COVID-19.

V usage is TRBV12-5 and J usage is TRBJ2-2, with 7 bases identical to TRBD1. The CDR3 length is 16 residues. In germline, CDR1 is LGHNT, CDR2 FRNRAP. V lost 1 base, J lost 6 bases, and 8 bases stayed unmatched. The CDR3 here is CASGLGDRDGAGELFF. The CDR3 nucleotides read TGTGCTAGTGGTTTGGGCGACAGGGACGGCGCCGGGGAGCTGTTTTTT.

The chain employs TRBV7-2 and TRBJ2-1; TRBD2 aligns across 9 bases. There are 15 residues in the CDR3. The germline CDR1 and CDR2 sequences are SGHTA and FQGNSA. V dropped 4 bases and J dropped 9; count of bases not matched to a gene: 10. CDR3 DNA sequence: TGTGCCAGCAGCTCTAGCGGGGCCGCAGGGGGTGAGCAGTTCTTC. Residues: CASSSSGAAGGEQFF.

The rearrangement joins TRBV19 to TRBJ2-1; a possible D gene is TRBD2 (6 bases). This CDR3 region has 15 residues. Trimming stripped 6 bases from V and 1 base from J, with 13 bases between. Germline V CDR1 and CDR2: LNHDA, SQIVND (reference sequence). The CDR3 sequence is CASRRRGDSYNEQFF. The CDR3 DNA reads TGTGCCAGTAGAAGGCGGGGCGATTCCTACAATGAGCAGTTCTTC.

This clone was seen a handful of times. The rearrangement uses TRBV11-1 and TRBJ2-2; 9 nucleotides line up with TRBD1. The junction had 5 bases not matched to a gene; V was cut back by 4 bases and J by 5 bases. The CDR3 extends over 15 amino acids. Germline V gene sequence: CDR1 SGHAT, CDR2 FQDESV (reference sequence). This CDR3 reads CASSSGQGRTGELFF. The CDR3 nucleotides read TGTGCCAGCAGCTCAGGACAGGGGAGAACCGGGGAGCTGTTTTTT.

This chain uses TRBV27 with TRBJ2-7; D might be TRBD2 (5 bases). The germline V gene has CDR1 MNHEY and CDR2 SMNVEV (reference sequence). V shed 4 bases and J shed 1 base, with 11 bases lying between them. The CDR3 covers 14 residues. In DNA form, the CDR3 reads TGTGCCAGCAGTTCTTTCCGGGAATCCTACGAGCAGTACTTC. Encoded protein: CASSSFRESYEQYF.

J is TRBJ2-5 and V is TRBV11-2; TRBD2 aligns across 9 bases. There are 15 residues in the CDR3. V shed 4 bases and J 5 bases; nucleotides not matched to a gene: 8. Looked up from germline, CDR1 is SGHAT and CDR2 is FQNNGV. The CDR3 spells CASSSRIAGAETQYF. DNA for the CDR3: TGTGCCAGCAGCTCCCGGATAGCGGGGGCGGAGACCCAGTACTTC.